The 14 T cell receptor beta chains reported below all come from one sample, sequenced in a study of identical twins. TCRdb processed the 5' RACE reads anew with MiXCR; each CDR3 protein has one entry. The sample records some 330,000 distinct CDR3 sequences, around 9.7% being singletons. The specimen sequenced was naive T cells sorted from blood. The receptor source for this set is a woman in her forties or fifties in good health.

The rearrangement uses TRBV6-5 and TRBJ1-1; TRBD1 might be the D (6 bases). Germline V gene data show CDR1 as MNHEY and CDR2 as SVGAGI. The CDR3 totals 14 residues. The V end lost 0 bases, the J end lost 7 bases, and 12 bases lay between the germline ends. The CDR3 here is CASSYSWDKIEAFF. Written as DNA, the CDR3 is TGTGCCAGCAGTTACTCGTGGGACAAAATTGAAGCTTTCTTT.

This clonotype was seen more than once but under ten times. The chain is built from TRBV14 and TRBJ2-1, with a possible D match to TRBD2 (5 bases). Per the germline V gene, CDR1 is SGHDN and CDR2 is FVKESK. V shed 6 bases and J shed 2 bases, with 14 bases lying between them. The CDR3 covers 15 residues. CDR3: CASRPDGVPYNEQFF. Written as DNA, the CDR3 is TGTGCCAGCAGACCTGACGGGGTTCCCTACAATGAGCAGTTCTTC.

The chain uses TRBV6-6 and TRBJ2-5, with D tentatively TRBD1 (5 bases). Germline lookup yields CDR1 MNHNY and CDR2 SVGAGI (reference sequence). V was cut by 6 bases and J by 1 base, with 24 bases left in between. The CDR3 consists of 18 residues. The CDR3 reads CASSHLGAVLGSQETQYF. The CDR3 bases are TGTGCCAGCAGCCATCTTGGGGCAGTCCTAGGCTCCCAAGAGACCCAGTACTTC.

The chain has TRBV6-1 and TRBJ2-2; 8 bases map to TRBD1. The germline CDR1 and CDR2 sequences are MNHNS and SASEGT. V lost 6 bases, J lost 8 bases, and 11 bases stayed unmatched. The CDR3 covers 15 residues. CDR3 sequence: CASRGTGGAWGELFF. The DNA for the CDR3 is TGTGCCAGCAGGGGGACAGGAGGGGCCTGGGGGGAGCTGTTTTTT.

V gene TRBV18 combines with J gene TRBJ2-7, with 8 bases identical to TRBD1. J was trimmed by 3 bases and V by 5 bases; bases with no gene match: 3. The CDR3 is 13 residues long. Per the germline V gene, CDR1 is KGHSH and CDR2 is LQKENI. CDR3 region: CASSRTGIYEQYV. The CDR3 coding sequence is TGTGCCAGCTCAAGGACAGGGATCTACGAGCAGTACGTC.

The gene calls are TRBV10-1 and TRBJ2-2, with no clear D. The CDR3 has 14 amino acids. Trimming stripped 6 bases from V and 1 base from J, with 9 bases between. Germline loops: CDR1 WNHNN, CDR2 SYGVQD (reference sequence). This CDR3 is CASRRGENTGELFF. In DNA, the CDR3 is TGCGCCAGCAGGAGAGGCGAGAACACCGGGGAGCTGTTTTTT.

There are a few counts of this clonotype. V gene TRBV29-1 combines with J gene TRBJ1-2, with D perhaps matching TRBD1 (5 bases). Per germline, CDR1 SQVTM and CDR2 ANQGSEA. The CDR3 extends over 13 amino acids. The V gene lost 5 bases and the J gene lost 7 bases, with 17 bases spanning the gap. CDR3 sequence: CSVLLGPLLGYTF. As DNA, the CDR3 is TGCAGCGTTCTCCTGGGACCCCTTCTTGGCTACACCTTC.

This clonotype was observed many times. The rearrangement links TRBV12-3 or TRBV12-4 to TRBJ1-5; maybe TRBD1 (5 bases). With 0 bases removed from V and 4 bases from J, the gap between germline ends came to 7 bases. This CDR3 region has 14 residues. In DNA form, the CDR3 reads TGTGCCAGCAGTTTAGCGCCAGGGAATCAGCCCCAGCATTTT. Amino acid sequence: CASSLAPGNQPQHF.

This clonotype occurred a few times. The chain combines TRBV25-1 with TRBJ2-7; D remains unclear. The CDR3 runs 13 residues. Germline loops: CDR1 MGHDK, CDR2 SYGVNS. The V gene lost 2 bases and the J gene lost 7 bases, with 12 bases spanning the gap. The DNA for the CDR3 is TGTGCCAGCAGTGAACAGGAGTTGGAGGAGCAGTACTTC. Translating it yields CASSEQELEEQYF.

This clonotype was detected a few times. The rearrangement links TRBV9 to TRBJ2-7; the D gene is possibly TRBD1 (7 bases). CDR1 and CDR2 from the germline V gene are SGDLS and YYNGEE. This CDR3 is built from 18 residues. Trimming cost V 4 bases and J 4 bases, with 27 bases left between them. CDR3 region: CASSPRQHRGLPPYEQYF. CDR3 bases: TGTGCCAGCAGCCCGAGACAACACAGGGGACTCCCACCTTACGAGCAGTACTTC.

The chain has TRBV5-1 and TRBJ2-2, with 8 bases identical to TRBD1. The germline V gene encodes CDR1 SGHRS and CDR2 YFSETQ. J gave up 1 base and V 0 bases, and 2 bases lay outside the gene matches. The CDR3 contains 16 residues. The CDR3 reads CASSLVGTGNTGELFF. The CDR3 bases are TGCGCCAGCAGCTTGGTCGGGACAGGGAACACCGGGGAGCTGTTTTTT. Filled out from reference TRBV5-1 and TRBJ2-2, the complete variable domain reads KAGVTQTPRYLIKTRGQQVTLSCSPISGHRSVSWYQQTPGQGLQFLFEYFSETQRNKGNFPGRFSGRQFSNSRSEMNVSTLELGDSALYLCASSLVGTGNTGELFFGEGSRLTVL.

The V and J genes are TRBV20-1 and TRBJ2-3, with 7 positions matching TRBD2. V trimming: 4 bases; J trimming: 1 base; junction bases outside the gene matches: 8. CDR1 and CDR2 (germline): DFQATT, SNEGSKA (reference sequence). The CDR3 is made up of 15 amino acids. The CDR3 DNA follows: TGCAGTGCTATCACGAAAGCGGGACGCACAGATACGCAGTATTTT. This codes for CSAITKAGRTDTQYF.

This clonotype turned up a few times. The chain has TRBV20-1 and TRBJ2-7, with 7 bases matching TRBD2. CDR1 DFQATT and CDR2 SNEGSKA come from the germline V gene (reference sequence). V shed 5 bases and J 0 bases; nucleotides not matched to a gene: 4. This CDR3 has 13 residues. The chain's CDR3 is CSAVRGVSYEQYF. DNA of the CDR3: TGCAGTGCTGTCCGGGGGGTCTCCTACGAGCAGTACTTC.

This clonotype was seen only a few times. The V and J genes are TRBV7-3 and TRBJ1-2; D remains ambiguous. The germline CDR1 and CDR2 sequences are SGHTA and FQGTGA. This CDR3 has 18 amino acids. V gave up 0 bases and J gave up 7 bases, with 24 bases separating them. DNA for the CDR3: TGTGCCAGCAGCTTAACCCCCATTAGGGATAGGGAACTATCTGGCTACACCTTC. The encoded protein is CASSLTPIRDRELSGYTF.